The 9 T cell receptor beta chains below all came from one sample that was sequenced in a study of early T cells in non-severe SARS-CoV-2 infection. TCRdb re-called the 5' RACE reads with MiXCR, one entry per CDR3 protein. This table holds about 25,000 distinct CDR3 sequences, less than 7% found once. The sequenced material came from whole blood. Source of these receptors: an adult who was a healthcare worker with PCR-confirmed SARS-CoV-2 infection or an uninfected control (not recorded which).

This clonotype was counted many times. The J gene is TRBJ2-5, the V gene TRBV7-9, with 7 bases matching TRBD1. Germline V CDR1 and CDR2: SEHNR, FQNEAQ (reference sequence). V lost 2 bases, J lost 5 bases, and 14 bases stayed unmatched. The CDR3 is 17 residues long. The DNA of the CDR3 is TGTGCCAGCAGCTTATTTTCTTACGACAGGGTTGGCGAGACCCAGTACTTC. Translated: CASSLFSYDRVGETQYF. The variable domain in full, completed from reference TRBV7-9 and TRBJ2-5, reads DTGVSQNPRHKITKRGQNVTFRCDPISEHNRLYWYRQTLGQGPEFLTYFQNEAQLEKSRLLSDRFSAERPKGSFSTLEIQRTEQGDSAMYLCASSLFSYDRVGETQYFGPGTRLLVL.

This clonotype showed up just a few times. The chain combines TRBV6-4 with TRBJ2-3; D is perhaps TRBD2 (7 bases). The V and J ends lost 0 bases and 4 bases respectively, with 8 bases between them. The CDR3 runs 14 residues. CDR1 is MRHNA, CDR2 SNTAGT, per germline. CDR3 loop: CASSDSGGPDTQYF. The CDR3 DNA reads TGTGCCAGCAGTGACTCGGGGGGGCCAGATACGCAGTATTTT.

This clonotype occurred many times. The chain recombines TRBV2 with TRBJ2-1, with 9 bases identical to TRBD2. The V gene end was trimmed by 6 bases and the J gene end by 5 bases; junction bases not matched to a gene: 8. The CDR3 has 15 amino acids. Per the germline V gene, CDR1 is SNHLY and CDR2 is FYNNEI. CDR3 nucleotide sequence: TGTGCCAGCAGAAGGGGACTAGCTGGGCACAATGAGCAGTTCTTC. This gives the protein CASRRGLAGHNEQFF. Supplemented by reference TRBV2 and TRBJ2-1, the full variable domain reads EPEVTQTPSHQVTQMGQEVILRCVPISNHLYFYWYRQILGQKVEFLVSFYNNEISEKSEIFDDQFSVERPDGSNFTLKIRSTKLEDSAMYFCASRRGLAGHNEQFFGPGTRLTVL.

Many counts were recorded for this clonotype. This chain joins TRBV20-1 and TRBJ2-7, with no clear D. Trimming took 4 bases from V and 1 from J, leaving 5 bases between them. The CDR3 spans 11 residues. Germline CDR1 DFQATT, CDR2 SNEGSKA (reference sequence). CDR3 residues: CSAIRSYEQYF. The CDR3 DNA reads TGCAGTGCTATTCGTTCCTACGAGCAGTACTTC.

This clonotype was observed at least ten times. V usage is TRBV12-3 or TRBV12-4 and J usage is TRBJ1-3; D is unclear. Trimming shortened V by 3 bases and J by 0 bases, and 9 bases separated the two germline ends. This CDR3 comprises 15 residues. CDR3 sequence: CASSFFASSGNTIYF. The CDR3 DNA reads as TGTGCCAGCAGTTTTTTCGCCAGCTCTGGAAACACCATATATTTT.

The table lists this clonotype with many counts. V usage is TRBV9 and J usage is TRBJ2-3, with 8 bases aligning to TRBD1. This CDR3 is 16 amino acids long. Germline loops: CDR1 SGDLS, CDR2 YYNGEE. V lost 3 bases and J lost 1; bases outside the gene matches: 7. This CDR3 reads CASSGPQGAGTDTQYF. The CDR3 nucleotides are TGTGCCAGCAGCGGACCGCAGGGGGCAGGCACAGATACGCAGTATTTT.

In its sample, this clonotype ranks as medium-sized (0.01 to 0.1%). V gene TRBV20-1 combines with J gene TRBJ1-6; 8 positions match TRBD1. J was trimmed by 10 bases and V by 3 bases; bases with no gene match: 17. Per germline, CDR1 DFQATT and CDR2 SNEGSKA (reference sequence). CDR3 length equals 17 residues. The CDR3 region is CSARVPGGASLGSPLHF. The CDR3 nucleotides read TGCAGTGCTAGGGTCCCAGGGGGCGCGTCCCTTGGCTCACCCCTCCACTTT.

This clonotype is medium-sized. This sequence joins TRBV7-2 and TRBJ2-5; perhaps TRBD1 as D (6 bases). CDR1 is SGHTA and CDR2 is FQGNSA in the germline V gene. The CDR3 runs 13 residues. With 4 bases removed from V and 5 bases from J, the gap between germline ends came to 11 bases. Here the CDR3 reads CASSSRDMETQYF. In nucleotides, the CDR3 is TGTGCCAGCAGCTCCCGGGACATGGAGACCCAGTACTTC.

The V and J genes are TRBV20-1 and TRBJ2-3; tentative D call: TRBD2 (6 bases). CDR1 DFQATT and CDR2 SNEGSKA come from the germline V gene (reference sequence). CDR3 length equals 14 residues. Trimming took off 5 bases at V and 0 bases at J, with 12 bases between the two ends. As DNA, the CDR3 is TGCAGTGCTGAAACTAGCCGAAGCACAGATACGCAGTATTTT. This gives the protein CSAETSRSTDTQYF.